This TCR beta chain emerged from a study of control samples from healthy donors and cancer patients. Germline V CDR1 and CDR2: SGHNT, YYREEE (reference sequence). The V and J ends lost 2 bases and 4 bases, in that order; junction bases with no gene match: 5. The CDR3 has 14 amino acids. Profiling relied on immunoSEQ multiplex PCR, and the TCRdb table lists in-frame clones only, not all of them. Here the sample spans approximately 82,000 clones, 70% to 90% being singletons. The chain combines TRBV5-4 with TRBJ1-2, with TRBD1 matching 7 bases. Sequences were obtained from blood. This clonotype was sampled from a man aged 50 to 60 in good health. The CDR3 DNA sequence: TGTGCCAGCAGCTTTGCCGGGACAGTCTATGGCTACACCTTC. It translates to CASSFAGTVYGYTF.